The 22 T cell receptor beta chains in this list originate from one sample, sequenced in a study of T cells in Graves' hyperthyroidism and ophthalmopathy. RNA transcripts were the template for amplifying TCR beta CDR3 regions. First-round RT-PCR with HTBI primers amplified the TCR CDR3 region. One entry per CDR3 protein, called by TCRdb with MiXCR from the multiplex PCR reads. The sample holds 600,000 to 650,000 distinct CDR3 sequences; under 20% are singletons and the top ten take around 4%. The sequencing sample was made of blood. The receptor source for this set is a woman aged 25 to 39 with Graves' hyperthyroidism.

V and J are TRBV20-1 and TRBJ1-6; TRBD1 might be the D (5 bases). The CDR3 covers 14 residues. V was cut by 5 bases and J by 7 bases, with 15 bases left in between. Germline CDR1 reads DFQATT; CDR2 reads SNEGSKA (reference sequence). The CDR3 DNA follows: TGCAGTGCTCGGGAAATTAGGACAAATTCACCCCTCCACTTT. Translating gives CSAREIRTNSPLHF.

This clonotype showed up many times. The V gene is TRBV3-1, the J gene TRBJ2-1; 16 bases fit TRBD2. This CDR3 is built from 20 residues. The V gene end was trimmed by 0 bases and the J gene end by 4 bases; junction bases not matched to a gene: 9. The germline V gene encodes CDR1 LGHDT and CDR2 YNNKEL (reference sequence). This CDR3 is CASSQEVPGLAGGRYNEQFF. The CDR3 DNA reads as TGTGCCAGCAGCCAAGAGGTCCCGGGACTAGCGGGAGGGCGATACAATGAGCAGTTCTTC.

For this clonotype: Being one base from a much bigger clone, this may be a read error. As the CDR3 is not closed by the conserved phenylalanine or tryptophan, this likely results from a read error. The V call is TRBV20-1, the J call TRBJ2-5; TRBD1 matches at 7 bases. CDR1 and CDR2 from the germline V gene are DFQATT and SNEGSKA (reference sequence). This CDR3 is built from 11 residues. The CDR3 loop is CGSTGEETQYS. CDR3 bases: TGCGGCTCAACAGGGGAGGAGACCCAGTACTCC.

The V call is TRBV7-3, the J call TRBJ2-1; D might be TRBD2 (6 bases). Germline V gene lookup returns CDR1 SGHTA and CDR2 FQGTGA. There are 18 residues in the CDR3. V was cut by 1 base and J by 7 bases, with 23 bases left in between. CDR3 region: CASSLRPFPGVNGNEQFF. The CDR3 region has the DNA TGTGCCAGCAGCTTAAGACCCTTCCCGGGAGTAAATGGGAATGAGCAGTTCTTC. Full variable domain (rest looked up from reference TRBV7-3 and TRBJ2-1): GAGVSQTPSNKVTEKGKYVELRCDPISGHTALYWYRQSLGQGPEFLIYFQGTGAADDSGLPNDRFFAVRPEGSVSTLKIQRTERGDSAVYLCASSLRPFPGVNGNEQFFGPGTRLTVL.

This clonotype showed up many times. This chain connects TRBV29-1 to TRBJ2-5; weak D call: TRBD2 (7 bases). V lost 5 bases and J lost 1, with 17 bases in between. Germline values: CDR1 SQVTM, CDR2 ANQGSEA. The CDR3 runs 15 residues. The CDR3 sequence: CSVRGGLAFQETQYF. CDR3 DNA sequence: TGCAGCGTTAGGGGGGGGCTAGCGTTCCAAGAGACCCAGTACTTC.

Many counts were recorded for this clonotype. This rearrangement joins TRBV28 to TRBJ1-5; D is uncertain. V lost 2 bases, J lost 5 bases, and 16 bases lay in between. This CDR3 region has 16 residues. Germline assignment: CDR1 MDHEN and CDR2 SYDVKM. This chain's CDR3 is CASSLLGWKGDQPQHF. In nucleotides, the CDR3 is TGTGCCAGCAGTTTACTAGGTTGGAAGGGAGATCAGCCCCAGCATTTT.

This clonotype was seen more than once but under ten times. The chain has TRBV20-1 and TRBJ2-3; D perhaps matches TRBD2 (6 bases). V was cut by 4 bases and J by 4 bases, with 12 bases left in between. This CDR3 has 13 residues. From germline, CDR1 is DFQATT and CDR2 SNEGSKA (reference sequence). The CDR3 DNA sequence: TGCAGTGCTACGGGCGGGATTGCAGATACGCAGTATTTT. The encoded protein is CSATGGIADTQYF.

This clonotype appeared many times. The chain joins TRBV30 to TRBJ1-2, with D tentatively TRBD1 (6 bases). This CDR3 comprises 16 residues. V lost 8 bases, J lost 2 bases, and 24 bases lay in between. Germline CDR1 reads GTSNPN; CDR2 reads SVGIG (reference sequence). The CDR3 DNA reads TGTGCCCGCGATTCTCGGATGGGGCAGGGGAACTATGGCTACACCTTC. Protein: CARDSRMGQGNYGYTF.

A few counts support this clonotype. The chain combines TRBV30 with TRBJ2-2; 9 nucleotides align to TRBD2. With V trimmed by 7 bases and J by 4 bases, 7 bases remained unmatched. CDR1 is GTSNPN, CDR2 SVGIG, per germline (reference sequence). The CDR3 is 14 residues long. DNA for the CDR3: TGTGCCTCTTCCAGCGGGAGGCGCACCGGGGAGCTGTTTTTT. Protein: CASSSGRRTGELFF.

There are many counts of this clonotype. V gene TRBV6-5 combines with J gene TRBJ2-5; 9 bases are shared with TRBD2. V dropped 2 bases and J dropped 3; count of bases not matched to a gene: 4. Germline V gene data show CDR1 as MNHEY and CDR2 as SVGAGI. The CDR3 covers 15 residues. The CDR3 DNA follows: TGTGCCAGCAGTTACCCAGGACTAGCGAAAGAGACCCAGTACTTC. It specifies CASSYPGLAKETQYF.

This clonotype has ten or more counts. The V gene is TRBV18, the J gene TRBJ1-1; possible D gene TRBD1, 6 bases. This CDR3 contains 15 residues. From germline, CDR1 is KGHSH and CDR2 LQKENI. Trimming cost V 4 bases and J 5 bases, with 17 bases left between them. CDR3 protein: CASSLPRGGRTEAFF. CDR3 bases: TGTGCCAGCTCACTTCCCAGAGGGGGACGGACTGAAGCTTTCTTT.

This clonotype occurred a few times. The junction shows a germline mismatch at one end, possibly a read error. This chain links TRBV5-1 with TRBJ2-3; 7 nucleotides line up with TRBD1. Germline V lookup: CDR1 SGHRS, CDR2 YFSETQ. The CDR3 contains 14 residues. CDR3 sequence: CASSKGAPTNTQYF. As DNA, the CDR3 is TGCGCCAGCAGCAAGGGGGCACCCACAAATACGCAGTATTTT.

This clonotype has more than one count but fewer than ten. The V call is TRBV7-3, the J call TRBJ2-7; 9 bases are a match to TRBD2. Germline V CDR1 and CDR2: SGHTA, FQGTGA. J lost 3 bases, V lost 0 bases, and 6 bases had no gene match. The CDR3 totals 16 residues. The CDR3 here is CASSLTASGAIYEQYF. In DNA form, the CDR3 reads TGTGCCAGCAGCTTAACGGCTAGCGGGGCTATCTACGAGCAGTACTTC.

This clonotype occurred many times. The V gene is TRBV7-8, the J gene TRBJ1-2; TRBD1 agrees at 7 bases. This CDR3 has 15 residues. The junction had 7 bases not matched to a gene; V was cut back by 0 bases and J by 6 bases. Germline V lookup: CDR1 SGHVS, CDR2 FQNEAQ. The CDR3 spells CASSLAIRQGHGYTF. CDR3 bases: TGTGCCAGCAGCTTAGCGATAAGACAGGGCCATGGCTACACCTTC. Looking up the rest from reference TRBV7-8 and TRBJ1-2 gives the full variable domain: GAGVSQSPRYKVAKRGQDVALRCDPISGHVSLFWYQQALGQGPEFLTYFQNEAQLDKSGLPSDRFFAERPEGSVSTLKIQRTQQEDSAVYLCASSLAIRQGHGYTFGSGTRLTVV.

This rearrangement joins TRBV9 to TRBJ2-2; 12 bases match TRBD2. V shed 4 bases, J shed 5 bases, and the junction held 6 bases outside the gene matches. The CDR3 loop spans 16 amino acids. CDR1 and CDR2 (germline): SGDLS, YYNGEE. CDR3 sequence (DNA): TGTGCCAGCAGCACCGGACTAGCGGGAATGACCGGGGAGCTGTTTTTT. It encodes CASSTGLAGMTGELFF.

This clonotype was detected ten times or more. The chain combines TRBV6-6 with TRBJ1-1, with D unclear. V gave up 6 bases and J gave up 6 bases, with 8 bases separating them. This CDR3 has 11 residues. The V gene's germline CDR1 is MNHNY and CDR2 SVGAGI (reference sequence). CDR3 in amino acids: CASRYDAEAFF. The CDR3 DNA is TGTGCCAGCAGATACGACGCTGAAGCTTTCTTT.

Many counts were recorded for this clonotype. The chain employs TRBV27 and TRBJ2-1, with a tentative D call TRBD2 (6 bases). The CDR3 extends over 17 amino acids. Germline CDR1 is MNHEY and CDR2 is SMNVEV (reference sequence). The V end lost 0 bases, the J end lost 4 bases, and 16 bases lay between the germline ends. The CDR3 here is CASSLSNAGPPYNEQFF. CDR3 bases: TGTGCCAGCAGTTTATCGAACGCGGGACCACCTTACAATGAGCAGTTCTTC.

This clonotype has ten or more counts. The chain links TRBV18 to TRBJ1-1; TRBD1 agrees at 7 bases. V lost 3 bases to trimming and J lost 2 bases; unmatched junction nucleotides: 3. Germline CDR1 is KGHSH and CDR2 is LQKENI. The CDR3 totals 14 residues. For the CDR3, the DNA is TGTGCCAGCTCACCTGACAGGGTAAACACTGAAGCTTTCTTT. Protein sequence: CASSPDRVNTEAFF.

This clonotype occurred many times. The chain employs TRBV6-2 or TRBV6-3 and TRBJ1-1; tentative D call: TRBD1 (6 bases). V was shortened by 8 bases and J by 8 bases, with 18 bases between the two germline ends. The CDR3 totals 13 residues. Germline-derived CDR1 and CDR2 are MNHEY and SVGEGT. CDR3 DNA: TGTGCCAGCGGGAGATCAGGGGTCAAAGAAGCTTTCTTT. Its protein is CASGRSGVKEAFF.

This clonotype was observed many times. The genes are TRBV5-1 and TRBJ2-1; tentative D call: TRBD2 (5 bases). Germline assignment: CDR1 SGHRS and CDR2 YFSETQ. Trimming stripped 0 bases from V and 6 bases from J, with 13 bases between. The CDR3 contains 15 residues. The CDR3 here is CASSLGGLDSNEQFF. In DNA form, the CDR3 reads TGCGCCAGCAGCTTGGGGGGATTGGACTCCAATGAGCAGTTCTTC.

The sample holds many counts of this clonotype. The V and J genes are TRBV7-2 and TRBJ2-1; perhaps D is TRBD1 or TRBD2 (6 bases each). Germline V gene data show CDR1 as SGHTA and CDR2 as FQGNSA. The CDR3 length is 15 residues. The V end lost 8 bases, the J end lost 2 bases, and 16 bases lay between the germline ends. The CDR3 bases are TGTGCCAGCCAAACTGGGGGGCCTACCTACAATGAGCAGTTCTTC. Translating it yields CASQTGGPTYNEQFF.

A word on this clonotype: At one end the junction does not follow the germline gene, possibly because of a read error. The rearrangement links TRBV14 to TRBJ1-1, with 10 bases identical to TRBD1. Looked up from germline, CDR1 is SGHDN and CDR2 is FVKESK. The CDR3 length is 16 residues. The CDR3 nucleotides read TGTGCCAGCAGCCTGGGGACAGGGGCGATTTTCACTGATGCTTTCTTT. This gives the protein CASSLGTGAIFTDAFF.